This section outlines one T cell receptor beta chain sequence together with its context. This specimen belongs to a study of cytomegalovirus exposure and HLA in healthy donors. The J segment lost 4 bases and the V segment lost 2 bases, leaving 7 bases of the junction unmatched. The CDR3 runs 15 residues. Looked up from germline, CDR1 is MNHEY and CDR2 is SVGAGI. Both 60 Vbeta primers and 13 Jbeta primers went into the PCR. Sequencing was performed with immunoSEQ multiplex PCR; in TCRdb, only in-frame clones are kept and a portion is missing. The data hold 100,000 to 150,000 clones, with over 65% observed a single time.

Sequenced material: PBMCs. The J gene is TRBJ2-7, the V gene TRBV6-5, with 8 bases fitting TRBD1. The receptor was derived from a man between 18 and 35 years old in good health and CMV-seronegative. CDR3 DNA: TGTGCCAGCAGTTACGTTCGGACAGGGAAGTACGAGCAGTACTTC. It yields the protein CASSYVRTGKYEQYF.